This entry concerns a single TCR beta chain. This sample stems from a study of OX40 agonist ivuxolimab in advanced cancers. Sequencing used immunoSEQ multiplex PCR; TCRdb keeps in-frame clones, though not all of them. Of some 83,000 clones in the sample, nearly 95% are singletons; the top ten hold 6.2%. This CDR3 is 13 amino acids long. Germline trimming cut 3 bases from V and 4 bases from J; bases unmatched to any gene: 2. CDR1 is PRHDT, CDR2 FYEKMQ, per germline (reference sequence). This TCR was sampled from an adult with an advanced solid tumor such as melanoma, head and neck, liver or kidney cancer. This rearrangement joins TRBV13 to TRBJ2-5; TRBD2 agrees at 7 bases. The sample consisted of CD4+ or CD8+ T cells sorted from blood, taken in a trial of the OX40 agonist ivuxolimab. CDR3 DNA sequence: TGTGCCAGCAGCTTCGGACTAGGAGAGACCCAGTACTTC. It is translated as CASSFGLGETQYF.